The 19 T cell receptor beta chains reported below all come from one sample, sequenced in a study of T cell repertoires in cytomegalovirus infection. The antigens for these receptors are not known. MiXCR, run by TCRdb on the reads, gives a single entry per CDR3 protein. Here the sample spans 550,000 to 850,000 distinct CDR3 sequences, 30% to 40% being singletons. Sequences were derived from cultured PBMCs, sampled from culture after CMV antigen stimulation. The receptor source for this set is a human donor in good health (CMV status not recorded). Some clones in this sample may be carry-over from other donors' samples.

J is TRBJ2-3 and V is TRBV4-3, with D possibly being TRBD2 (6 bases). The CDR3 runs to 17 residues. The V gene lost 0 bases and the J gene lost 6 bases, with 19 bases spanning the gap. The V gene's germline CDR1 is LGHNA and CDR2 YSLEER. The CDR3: CASSQDHGTALRDTQYF. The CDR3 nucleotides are TGCGCCAGCAGCCAAGATCACGGGACTGCCCTCAGGGATACGCAGTATTTT.

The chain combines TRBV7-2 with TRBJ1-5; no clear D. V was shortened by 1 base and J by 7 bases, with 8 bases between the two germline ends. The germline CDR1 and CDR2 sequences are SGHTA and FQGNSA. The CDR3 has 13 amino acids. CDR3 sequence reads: CASSLGWEQPQHF. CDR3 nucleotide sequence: TGTGCCAGCAGCTTAGGTTGGGAACAGCCCCAGCATTTT.

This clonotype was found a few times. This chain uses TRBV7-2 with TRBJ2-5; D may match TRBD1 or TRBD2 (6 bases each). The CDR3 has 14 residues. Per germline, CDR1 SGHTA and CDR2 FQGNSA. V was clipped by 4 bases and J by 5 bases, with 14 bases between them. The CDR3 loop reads CASSSSRGRETQYF. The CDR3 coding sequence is TGTGCCAGCAGCTCTAGCCGGGGGCGGGAGACCCAGTACTTC.

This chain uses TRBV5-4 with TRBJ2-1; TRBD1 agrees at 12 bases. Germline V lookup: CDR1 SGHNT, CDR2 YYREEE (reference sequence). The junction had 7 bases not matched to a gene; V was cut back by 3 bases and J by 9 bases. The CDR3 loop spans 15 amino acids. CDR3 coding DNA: TGTGCCAGCAGCTCCCGGGACAGGGGGCTGGGTGAGCAGTTCTTC. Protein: CASSSRDRGLGEQFF.

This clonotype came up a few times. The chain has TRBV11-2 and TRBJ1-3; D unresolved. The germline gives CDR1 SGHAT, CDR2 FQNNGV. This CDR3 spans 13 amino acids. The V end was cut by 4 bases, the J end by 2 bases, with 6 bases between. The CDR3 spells CASSWGTGNTIYF. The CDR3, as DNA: TGTGCCAGCAGCTGGGGAACTGGAAACACCATATATTTT.

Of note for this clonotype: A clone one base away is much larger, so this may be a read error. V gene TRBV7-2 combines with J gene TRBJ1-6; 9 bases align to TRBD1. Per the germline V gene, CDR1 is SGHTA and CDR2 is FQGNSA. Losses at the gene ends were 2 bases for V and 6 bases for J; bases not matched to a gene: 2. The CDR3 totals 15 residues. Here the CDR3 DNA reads TGTGCCAGCAGCTTACGGGACAGGGCTAATTCACCCCTCCACTTT. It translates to CASSLRDRANSPLHF.

The DNA for the CDR3 is TGTGCCAGCAGTGAAGCGCGAAAGTACGGACTCTACTACTCTGGGGCCAACGTCCTGACTTTC. The encoded protein is CASSEARKYGLYYSGANVLTF. J is TRBJ2-6 and V is TRBV2, with D tentatively TRBD2 (5 bases). CDR3 size: 21 residues. Germline V gene sequence: CDR1 SNHLY, CDR2 FYNNEI. Trimming took off 0 bases at V and 0 bases at J, with 21 bases between the two ends.

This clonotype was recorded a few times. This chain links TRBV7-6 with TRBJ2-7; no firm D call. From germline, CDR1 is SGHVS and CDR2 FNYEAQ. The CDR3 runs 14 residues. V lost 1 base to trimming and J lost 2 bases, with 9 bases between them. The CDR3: CASSLDAGTYEQYF. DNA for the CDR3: TGTGCCAGCAGCTTAGACGCAGGTACCTACGAGCAGTACTTC.

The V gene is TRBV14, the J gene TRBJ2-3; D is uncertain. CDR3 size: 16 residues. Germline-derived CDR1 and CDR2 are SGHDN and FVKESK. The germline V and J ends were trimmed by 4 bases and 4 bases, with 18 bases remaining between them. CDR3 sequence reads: CASSPLGATSADTQYF. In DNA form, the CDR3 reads TGTGCCAGCAGCCCCCTGGGCGCCACTTCGGCAGATACGCAGTATTTT.

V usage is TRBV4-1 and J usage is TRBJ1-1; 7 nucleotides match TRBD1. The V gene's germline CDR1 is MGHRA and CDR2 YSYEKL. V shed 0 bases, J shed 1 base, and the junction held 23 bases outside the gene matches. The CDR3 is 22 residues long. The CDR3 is CASSQEVPATGRGRGTNTEAFF. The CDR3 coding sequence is TGCGCCAGCAGCCAAGAAGTTCCTGCGACAGGGCGAGGAAGGGGGACGAACACTGAAGCTTTCTTT.

CDR3 coding DNA: TGCGCCAGCAGACCCGGACTAGCGGGAAACAATGAGCAGTTCTTC. Protein: CASRPGLAGNNEQFF. This chain connects TRBV4-1 to TRBJ2-1; 12 positions agree with TRBD2. Trimming removed 6 bases from V and 5 bases from J; junction bases left unmatched: 5. Per germline, CDR1 MGHRA and CDR2 YSYEKL. This CDR3 contains 15 residues.

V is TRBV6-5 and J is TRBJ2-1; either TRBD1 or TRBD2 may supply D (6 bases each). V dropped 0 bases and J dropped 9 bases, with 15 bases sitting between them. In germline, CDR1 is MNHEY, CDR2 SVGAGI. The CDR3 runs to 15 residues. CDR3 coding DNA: TGTGCCAGCAGTTACTCCCACGGGGGCCTTGGTGAGCAGTTCTTC. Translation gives CASSYSHGGLGEQFF.

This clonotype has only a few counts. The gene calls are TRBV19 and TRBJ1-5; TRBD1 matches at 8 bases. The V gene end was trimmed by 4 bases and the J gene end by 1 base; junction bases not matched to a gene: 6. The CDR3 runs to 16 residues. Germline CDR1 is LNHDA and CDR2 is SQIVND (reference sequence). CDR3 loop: CASSRRQGISNQPQHF. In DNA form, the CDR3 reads TGTGCCAGTAGTAGGAGACAGGGGATAAGCAATCAGCCCCAGCATTTT.

The CDR3 spells CASSLHGRTYEQYF. CDR3 coding DNA: TGTGCCAGCAGTCTACACGGACGTACCTACGAGCAGTACTTC. The chain combines TRBV12-3 or TRBV12-4 with TRBJ2-7, with D unresolved. The CDR3 runs 14 residues. Between the trimmed V and J ends, which lost 5 bases and 2 bases, there was a span of 13 bases.

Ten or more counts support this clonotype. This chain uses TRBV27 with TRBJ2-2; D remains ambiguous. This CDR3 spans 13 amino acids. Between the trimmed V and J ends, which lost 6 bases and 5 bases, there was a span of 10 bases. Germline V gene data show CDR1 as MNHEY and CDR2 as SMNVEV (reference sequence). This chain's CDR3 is CASSRTSTGELFF. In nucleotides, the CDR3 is TGTGCCAGCAGCCGAACCTCGACCGGGGAGCTGTTTTTT.

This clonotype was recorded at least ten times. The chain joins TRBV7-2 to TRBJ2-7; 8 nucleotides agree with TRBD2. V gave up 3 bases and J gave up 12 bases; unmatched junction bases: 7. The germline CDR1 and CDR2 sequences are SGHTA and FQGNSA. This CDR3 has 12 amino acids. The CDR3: CASSFPAGVRYF. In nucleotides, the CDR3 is TGTGCCAGCAGCTTTCCAGCGGGAGTGCGGTACTTC.

CDR3 in amino acids: CASSGHGPNYGYTF. CDR3 in DNA: TGTGCCAGCAGTGGACACGGACCTAACTATGGCTACACCTTC. This chain joins TRBV27 and TRBJ1-2, with TRBD1 as a possible D gene (5 bases). CDR1 is MNHEY, CDR2 SMNVEV, per germline (reference sequence). This CDR3 is built from 14 residues. V was trimmed by 5 bases and J by 0 bases, leaving 10 bases between them.

The CDR3 DNA reads TGCAGTGCTAGCGGGAGGGCCTGGGGAACAGATACGCAGTATTTT. Protein product: CSASGRAWGTDTQYF. This chain uses TRBV20-1 with TRBJ2-3, with TRBD2 identical over 8 bases. V shed 3 bases and J 3 bases; nucleotides not matched to a gene: 8. The CDR3 is 15 residues long. Germline CDR1 reads DFQATT; CDR2 reads SNEGSKA (reference sequence).

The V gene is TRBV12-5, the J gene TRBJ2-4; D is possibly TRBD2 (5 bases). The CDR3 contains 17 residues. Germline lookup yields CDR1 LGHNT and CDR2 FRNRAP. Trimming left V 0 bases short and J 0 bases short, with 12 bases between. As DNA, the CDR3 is TGTGCTAGTGGTTTGGTACTCGAGGGTAAAGCCAAAAACATTCAGTACTTC. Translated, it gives CASGLVLEGKAKNIQYF.